Listed below are T cell receptor beta chains from one sample, sequenced in a study of tissue T cells after allogeneic stem cell transplantation. Only in-frame clones appear in the TCRdb table, and some are missing; sequencing was by immunoSEQ multiplex PCR. The table lists some 25,000 clones, about 89% of them singletons. Material: blood, obtained before transplantation. Every receptor here comes from a male donor aged 60 or over who later had graft-versus-host disease after an allogeneic stem cell transplant. Both conserved end residues are part of each CDR3. D genes are given only for firm matches. A clone size is listed for some rows: how often the clone was seen (once, few, many), or a class if it is expanded.

d_gene: TRBD1
abundance: NA
v_gene: TRBV20-1
j_gene: TRBJ1-3
CDR3aa: CSASDRGLGNTIYF
CDR3nt: TGCAGTGCTAGTGACAGGGGGCTTGGAAACACCATATATTTT

d_gene: NA
abundance: once
v_gene: TRBV30
j_gene: TRBJ2-1
CDR3aa: CAWNRQYEQFF
CDR3nt: TGTGCCTGGAATCGACAGTATGAGCAGTTCTTC

d_gene: TRBD2
abundance: NA
v_gene: TRBV7-2
j_gene: TRBJ2-7
CDR3aa: CASSSTSGGSYEQYF
CDR3nt: TGTGCCAGCAGCTCAACTAGCGGGGGATCCTACGAGCAGTACTTC

d_gene: TRBD2
abundance: NA
v_gene: TRBV19
j_gene: TRBJ2-1
CDR3aa: CASSTLRLAGNEQFF
CDR3nt: TGTGCCAGTAGCACGCTGAGACTAGCGGGCAATGAGCAGTTCTTC

d_gene: TRBD1
abundance: once
v_gene: TRBV5-1
j_gene: TRBJ1-2
CDR3aa: CASSGTTGTNYGYTF
CDR3nt: TGCGCCAGCAGCGGTACGACAGGGACTAACTATGGCTACACCTTC

d_gene: TRBD1
abundance: once
v_gene: TRBV2
j_gene: TRBJ1-6
CDR3aa: CASSDRGPYNSPLHF
CDR3nt: TGTGCCAGCAGTGACAGGGGGCCCTATAATTCACCCCTCCACTTT

d_gene: NA
abundance: once
v_gene: TRBV7-9
j_gene: TRBJ2-7
CDR3aa: CASSPPGVYEQYF
CDR3nt: TGTGCCAGCAGCCCACCGGGGGTCTACGAGCAGTACTTC

d_gene: NA
abundance: NA
v_gene: TRBV19
j_gene: TRBJ1-6
CDR3aa: CASSIDRERTPLHF
CDR3nt: TGTGCCAGTAGTATAGACCGGGAAAGGACACCCCTCCACTTT

d_gene: NA
abundance: NA
v_gene: TRBV6-5
j_gene: TRBJ1-3
CDR3aa: CATVGSGNTIYF
CDR3nt: TGTGCGACCGTCGGCTCTGGAAACACCATATATTTT

d_gene: TRBD1
abundance: few
v_gene: TRBV19
j_gene: TRBJ1-2
CDR3aa: CASRDRGRLGGYTF
CDR3nt: TGTGCCAGTAGGGACAGGGGGCGCCTCGGTGGCTACACCTTC

d_gene: NA
abundance: NA
v_gene: TRBV6-5
j_gene: TRBJ1-1
CDR3aa: CASSYVPGVNTEAFF
CDR3nt: TGTGCCAGCAGTTACGTGCCAGGGGTGAACACTGAAGCTTTCTTT

d_gene: TRBD2
abundance: NA
v_gene: TRBV4-2
j_gene: TRBJ2-7
CDR3aa: CASSQGGLAGDYYEQYF
CDR3nt: TGTGCCAGCAGCCAGGGGGGACTAGCGGGGGACTACTACGAGCAGTACTTC

d_gene: NA
abundance: NA
v_gene: TRBV6-5
j_gene: TRBJ1-2
CDR3aa: CASSHRDLRDGYTF
CDR3nt: TGTGCCAGCAGCCACCGGGACTTGAGAGATGGCTACACCTTC

d_gene: TRBD1
abundance: once
v_gene: TRBV7-3
j_gene: TRBJ2-3
CDR3aa: CASSLRGQGDVGFNTQYF
CDR3nt: TGTGCCAGCAGCTTACGAGGACAGGGGGATGTAGGGTTCAATACGCAGTATTTT

d_gene: NA
abundance: NA
v_gene: TRBV7-9
j_gene: TRBJ2-5
CDR3aa: CASSLQGRRTQYF
CDR3nt: TGTGCCAGCAGCTTACAGGGGCGGAGGACCCAGTACTTC

d_gene: TRBD1
abundance: NA
v_gene: TRBV5-8
j_gene: TRBJ2-7
CDR3aa: CASSVTTGTYEQYF
CDR3nt: TGTGCCAGCAGCGTGACGACAGGGACCTACGAGCAGTACTTC